Here is one T cell receptor beta chain with its context. Its antigen is not known. Germline CDR1 reads KGHSH; CDR2 reads LQKENI. This CDR3 is built from 14 residues. The ends lost 5 bases at V and 5 bases at J; junction bases unmatched: 4. cDNA synthesis used the whole RNA isolate, giving expressed TCRB sequences. Some clones are missing from TCRdb's copy, which holds only in-frame ones; the method was immunoSEQ multiplex PCR. The sample has about 650,000 clones, around 11% seen once. The sample is drawn from a study of beta chain features in type 1 diabetes. General study points: Among patients with Type 1 diabetes, TCRB CDR3s were moderately but significantly shorter in every one of the four CD4+ subsets.

Sequencing was carried out using naive CD4+ T cells from blood. The J gene is TRBJ1-5, the V gene TRBV18; 9 bases match TRBD1. The sequence was obtained from a man aged 25-45 years with type 1 diabetes. CDR3 nucleotides: TGTGCCAGCTCAGCCAGGACAGGGGATCAGCCCCAGCATTTT. The encoded protein is CASSARTGDQPQHF.